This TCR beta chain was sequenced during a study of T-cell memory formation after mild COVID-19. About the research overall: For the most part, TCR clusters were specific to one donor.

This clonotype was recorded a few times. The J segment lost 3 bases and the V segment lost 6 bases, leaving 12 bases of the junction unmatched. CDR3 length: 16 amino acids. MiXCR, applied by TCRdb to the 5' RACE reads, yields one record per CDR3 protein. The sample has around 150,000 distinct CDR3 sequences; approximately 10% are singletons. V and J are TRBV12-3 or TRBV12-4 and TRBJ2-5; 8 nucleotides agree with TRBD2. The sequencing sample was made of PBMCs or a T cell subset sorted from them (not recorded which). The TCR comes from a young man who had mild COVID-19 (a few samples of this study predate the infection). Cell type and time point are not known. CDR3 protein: CASSLGPSGGEETQYF. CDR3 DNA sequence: TGTGCCAGCAGCCTGGGCCCATCGGGGGGGGAAGAGACCCAGTACTTC.